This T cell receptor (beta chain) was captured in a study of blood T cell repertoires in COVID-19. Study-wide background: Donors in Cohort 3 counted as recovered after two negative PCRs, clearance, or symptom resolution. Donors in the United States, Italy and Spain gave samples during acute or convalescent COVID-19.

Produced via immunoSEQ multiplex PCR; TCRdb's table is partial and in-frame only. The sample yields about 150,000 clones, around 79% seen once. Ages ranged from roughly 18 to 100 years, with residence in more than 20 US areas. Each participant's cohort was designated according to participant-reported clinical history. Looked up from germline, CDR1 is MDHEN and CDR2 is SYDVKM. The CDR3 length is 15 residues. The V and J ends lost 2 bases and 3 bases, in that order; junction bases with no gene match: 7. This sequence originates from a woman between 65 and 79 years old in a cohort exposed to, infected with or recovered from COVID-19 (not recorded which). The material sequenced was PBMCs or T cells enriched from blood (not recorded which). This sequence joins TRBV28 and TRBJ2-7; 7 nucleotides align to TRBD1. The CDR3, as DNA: TGTGCCAGCAGTTTAGGGACAGTGAGGGACTACGAGCAGTACTTC. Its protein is CASSLGTVRDYEQYF.